This T cell receptor (beta chain) was found in a study of blood T cells in healthy people across ages. PCR was performed a second time for about 6 to 12 cycles using a sample-barcoded 5' primer and a J-beta primer mix. With 12 random nucleotides, a template-switch adaptor tagged each individual cDNA molecule. TCRdb re-called the 5' RACE reads with MiXCR, one entry per CDR3 protein. The data contain nearly 800,000 distinct CDR3 sequences, around 50% of them singletons. Germline lookup yields CDR1 KGHDR and CDR2 SFDVKD. CDR3 size: 12 residues. With 0 bases removed from V and 8 bases from J, the gap between germline ends came to 6 bases. Regarding the study as a whole: Older individuals had lower TCR beta diversity per million T cells (the decline was roughly linear). The unknown donor CMV status may have confounded expanded clonotype changes.

Each donor gave around 9.3 milliliters of peripheral blood. Points on this clonotype: Its antigen remains unknown.

This chain connects TRBV24-1 to TRBJ1-2; D ambiguous. Sequenced sample: blood. The TCR was taken from a man aged 35 to 55 in good health. CDR3 in amino acids: CATSDLTGGYTF. In DNA, the CDR3 is TGTGCCACCAGTGATTTGACGGGGGGCTACACCTTC.